Detailed here is one T cell receptor beta chain. The target antigen is unknown. CDR1 SEHNR and CDR2 FQNEAQ come from the germline V gene (reference sequence). The CDR3 has 19 amino acids. Losses at the gene ends were 5 bases for V and 4 bases for J; bases not matched to a gene: 18. This sample was included in a study of post-analysis software for immune sequencing data. Study-wide results and caveats: The normalized Chao1 diversity of multiple sclerosis patients was significantly lower than that of controls. The study found TRBV5-6, TRBV5-1 and TRBV20-1 among a handful of TRBV segments more frequent in patients than controls.

TCR beta libraries were prepared from cDNA with unique molecular identifiers. MiXCR was run by TCRdb on the PCR reads, yielding one entry per CDR3 protein. The data show a few hundred thousand distinct CDR3 sequences, roughly 35% seen once. The chain employs TRBV7-9 and TRBJ1-5; 9 nucleotides align to TRBD1. The clonotype originates from a girl aged 10 to 17 with multiple sclerosis. The sequencing sample was made of blood. CDR3 amino acids: CASSRIYPRDRDLNQPQHF. The DNA of the CDR3 is TGTGCCAGCAGCCGAATTTATCCCCGGGACAGGGACCTTAATCAGCCCCAGCATTTT.